This TCR beta chain is drawn from a study of ipilimumab plus nivolumab after autologous stem cell transplantation. This clone was counted once. No antigen is known for it. Findings of the study overall: TCR repertoire, Treg phenotype and gut microbiota reportedly support more study of this approach.

TCRdb's copy holds only in-frame clones and misses some; the assay was immunoSEQ multiplex PCR. Of tens of thousands of clones listed, approximately 90% were seen once; the top ten hold roughly 1%. The germline V gene has CDR1 LGHNT and CDR2 FRNRAP. V was pared by 0 bases and J by 2 bases, with 11 bases between. The CDR3 has 15 residues. This clonotype originated in a male donor with multiple myeloma. The chain employs TRBV12-5 and TRBJ2-7; D remains unclear. The sequencing used PBMCs, collected in a trial of ipilimumab plus nivolumab as post-transplant consolidation. The CDR3 here is CASGLVAQVAYEQYF. The DNA of the CDR3 is TGTGCTAGTGGTTTGGTAGCCCAAGTCGCCTACGAGCAGTACTTC. The full variable domain, its missing parts supplied by reference TRBV12-5 and TRBJ2-7, is DARVTQTPRHKVTEMGQEVTMRCQPILGHNTVFWYRQTMMQGLELLAYFRNRAPLDDSGMPKDRFSAEMPDATLATLKIQPSEPRDSAVYFCASGLVAQVAYEQYFGPGTRLTVT.